This TCR beta chain originates from a study of shared clonotypes between healthy human individuals. Study context: Per donor, three plates held CD4 naive cells, three held CD4 memory, two held CD8 naive and one held CD8 memory.

Concerning this clone: Its antigen is not known.

Study-wide findings and caveats: It was the few donors that limited the genetic and exposure-history diversity represented. Large depth notwithstanding, sorted-subset sequencing proved incomplete by rarefaction.

Trimming took 0 bases from V and 4 from J, leaving 13 bases between them. The CDR3 totals 16 residues. Germline values: CDR1 MNHEY, CDR2 SMNVEV (reference sequence). Execution of the assay was at deep level. Clones were sequenced by immunoSEQ multiplex PCR, and TCRdb holds only the in-frame ones, with some missing. The data show fewer than 3 million clones, around 92% seen once. Sequenced: naive CD4+ T cells from PBMCs. Subset here: CD45RA+ positively selected. V is TRBV27 and J is TRBJ1-5, with a weak D call TRBD1 (5 bases). This TCR was recovered from a man younger than 35 in good health. Some clones in this sample may be carry-over from other donors' samples. CDR3 sequence: CASSLSPAGGNQPQHF. CDR3 coding DNA: TGTGCCAGCAGTTTATCTCCAGCGGGGGGGAATCAGCCCCAGCATTTT.